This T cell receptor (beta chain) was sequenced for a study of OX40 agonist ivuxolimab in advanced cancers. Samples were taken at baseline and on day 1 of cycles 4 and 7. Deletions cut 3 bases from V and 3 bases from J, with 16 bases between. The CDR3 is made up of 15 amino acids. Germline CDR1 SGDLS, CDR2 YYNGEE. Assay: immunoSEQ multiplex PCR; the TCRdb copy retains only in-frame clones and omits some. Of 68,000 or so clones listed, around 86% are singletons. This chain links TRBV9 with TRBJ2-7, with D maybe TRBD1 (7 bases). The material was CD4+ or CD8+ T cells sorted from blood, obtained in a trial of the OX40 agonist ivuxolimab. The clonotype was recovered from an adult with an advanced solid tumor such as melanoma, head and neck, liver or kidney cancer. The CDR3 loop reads CASSARGTQNYEQYF. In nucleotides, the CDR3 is TGTGCCAGCAGCGCCAGGGGGACTCAGAACTACGAGCAGTACTTC.